This T cell receptor (beta chain) appears in the sequencing data of a study of a mutant IDH1 vaccine in newly diagnosed glioma. Background on the study: Most patients had received both radiotherapy and temozolomide, the prior options being radiotherapy, temozolomide, or both.

This CDR3 contains 12 residues. V was clipped by 0 bases and J by 1 base, with 4 bases between them. From germline, CDR1 is GTSNPN and CDR2 SVGIG (reference sequence). Specified time point: baseline, week 1 (first vaccination visit). The treatment here: pre-vaccination baseline after standard-of-care therapy. A word on this clone: Its antigen is unknown.

TCRdb keeps only in-frame clones here, not all; method: immunoSEQ multiplex PCR. The table lists about 98,000 clones, approximately 90% of them singletons. Study conclusions and caveats: Top peripheral T cell clonotype shifts appeared unrelated to pseudoprogression.

The chain joins TRBV30 to TRBJ2-7; D remains ambiguous. This specimen was PBMCs, taken from a glioma patient treated with radiotherapy, temozolomide or both. This clonotype was sampled from a woman in her 50s with glioma. The CDR3 loop is CAWSVQSYEQYF. CDR3 sequence (DNA): TGTGCCTGGAGTGTACAGTCCTACGAGCAGTACTTC.